The 9 T cell receptor beta chains listed next were all sequenced from one sample in a study of Ad26.COV2.S vaccination and SARS-CoV-2 variants. Produced via immunoSEQ multiplex PCR; TCRdb's table is partial and in-frame only. This sample has about 350,000 clones, with 92% found just once. The sample consisted of peripheral blood, taken after recovery from COVID-19. The receptors come from a human donor who had recovered from COVID-19.

This chain uses TRBV19 with TRBJ1-4; no firm D call. V lost 5 bases and J lost 8, with 12 bases in between. The germline V gene has CDR1 LNHDA and CDR2 SQIVND (reference sequence). The length of the CDR3 is 13 residues. This chain's CDR3 is CASSHGKEEKLFF. The CDR3 region has the DNA TGTGCCAGTAGTCACGGAAAGGAGGAAAAACTGTTTTTT.

Note on this clone: Its ends do not fully match the called genes, so a read error is possible. This chain uses TRBV10-2 with TRBJ1-5; D possibly corresponds to TRBD1 (6 bases). The germline CDR1 and CDR2 sequences are WSHSY and SAAADI. The CDR3 extends over 12 amino acids. CDR3 coding DNA: TGCGCCAGCACTGAGGGGGGTCTGCCCCAGCATTTT. Residues: CASTEGGLPQHF.

This chain joins TRBV6-5 and TRBJ2-7; 7 bases line up with TRBD1. Trimming at V came to 11 bases and at J to 1 base, leaving 11 bases not matched to a gene. CDR3 length: 14 amino acids. Germline values: CDR1 MNHEY, CDR2 SVGAGI. This CDR3 is CASTREGASYEQYF. The CDR3 DNA is TGTGCCTCGACCCGAGAGGGGGCGTCCTACGAGCAGTACTTC.

This chain links TRBV4-2 with TRBJ1-3; 7 nucleotides match TRBD1. This CDR3 is built from 15 residues. Per germline, CDR1 LGHNA and CDR2 YNFKEQ. The V and J ends lost 5 bases and 2 bases, in that order; junction bases with no gene match: 6. CDR3 sequence (DNA): TGTGCCAGCAGCTTACAGACAGGGCCTGGAAACACCATATATTTT. Protein sequence: CASSLQTGPGNTIYF.

CDR3 in DNA: TGCGCCAGCAGCTTGGCGGGGGGCGCGACAGATACGCAGTATTTT. Translation: CASSLAGGATDTQYF. The rearrangement joins TRBV5-1 to TRBJ2-3; D perhaps matches TRBD2 (7 bases). V lost 0 bases to trimming and J lost 3 bases, with 11 bases between them. Germline assignment: CDR1 SGHRS and CDR2 YFSETQ. This CDR3 contains 15 residues. The full variable domain, its missing parts supplied by reference TRBV5-1 and TRBJ2-3, is KAGVTQTPRYLIKTRGQQVTLSCSPISGHRSVSWYQQTPGQGLQFLFEYFSETQRNKGNFPGRFSGRQFSNSRSEMNVSTLELGDSALYLCASSLAGGATDTQYFGPGTRLTVL.

The V and J genes are TRBV3-1 (or the pseudogene TRBV3-2) and TRBJ2-7; D unclear. CDR3 size: 14 residues. The V end was cut by 2 bases, the J end by 0 bases, with 8 bases between. Germline-derived CDR1 and CDR2 are LGHDT and YNNKEL (reference sequence). Here the CDR3 DNA reads TGTGCCAGCAGCCAATCTGTCACCTCCTACGAGCAGTACTTC. It yields the protein CASSQSVTSYEQYF.

V usage is TRBV5-1 and J usage is TRBJ2-1; the D gene is possibly TRBD1 (6 bases). V was trimmed by 0 bases and J by 0 bases, leaving 13 bases between them. Germline CDR1 SGHRS, CDR2 YFSETQ. CDR3 size: 17 residues. The CDR3 sequence is CASSLDPGQSSYNEQFF. The CDR3 bases are TGCGCCAGCAGCTTGGACCCTGGACAGAGCTCCTACAATGAGCAGTTCTTC.

This clone appeared once. This sequence joins TRBV7-2 and TRBJ1-1; no definite D call. The CDR3 sequence is 14 residues long. The germline V gene has CDR1 SGHTA and CDR2 FQGNSA. Trimming shortened V by 1 base and J by 2 bases, and 8 bases separated the two germline ends. The CDR3 reads CASSLEAGNTEAFF. The DNA for the CDR3 is TGTGCCAGCAGCTTAGAGGCAGGTAACACTGAAGCTTTCTTT. The whole variable domain, filled in from reference TRBV7-2 and TRBJ1-1, reads GAGVSQSPSNKVTEKGKDVELRCDPISGHTALYWYRQSLGQGLEFLIYFQGNSAPDKSGLPSDRFSAERTGGSVSTLTIQRTQQEDSAVYLCASSLEAGNTEAFFGQGTRLTVV.

The chain recombines TRBV5-4 with TRBJ2-1; tentative D call: TRBD2 (7 bases). The CDR3 runs to 17 residues. Trimming shortened V by 4 bases and J by 2 bases, and 19 bases separated the two germline ends. Germline CDR1 is SGHNT and CDR2 is YYREEE (reference sequence). The CDR3 spells CASSPGMGGRTYNEQFF. The CDR3 DNA reads as TGTGCCAGCAGCCCCGGTATGGGGGGGCGAACCTACAATGAGCAGTTCTTC.